This T cell receptor (beta chain) was retrieved from a study of blood T cell repertoires in COVID-19. Across the whole study: Acute-phase and convalescent COVID-19 samples originated in the United States, Italy and Spain.

Clones were sequenced by immunoSEQ multiplex PCR, and TCRdb holds only the in-frame ones, with some missing. Here the sample spans a few hundred thousand clones, over 70% being singletons. With V trimmed by 4 bases and J by 10 bases, 11 bases remained unmatched. The CDR3 contains 15 residues. Germline assignment: CDR1 MNHEY and CDR2 SMNVEV (reference sequence). Sample: peripheral blood. This TCR came from a woman aged 50 to 60 with acute or convalescent COVID-19. This chain links TRBV27 with TRBJ2-1; TRBD1 aligns across 9 bases. CDR3 in amino acids: CASSSPGQGGEEQFF. As DNA, the CDR3 is TGTGCCAGCAGTTCACCGGGACAGGGAGGGGAGGAGCAGTTCTTC.